Reported below is one TCR beta chain. Antigen unknown. The record originates from a study of shared clonotypes between healthy human individuals. Study-level information: Samples came from two female and a few male donors aged 18 to 49. Each donor's CD4 naive and CD4 memory cells filled three plates apiece, CD8 naive two, and CD8 memory one. Whole-study results and caveats: Represented genetic and exposure-history diversity was restricted by having few donors. Across subsets, estimated richness was generally greater for naive than for memory populations.

Assay: immunoSEQ multiplex PCR; the TCRdb copy retains only in-frame clones and omits some. The data hold approximately 2,000,000 clones, with just under 95% observed a single time. Selected positively for CCR7 and CD45RO-negative, naive CD8 cells excluded terminally differentiated effector memory CD45RA+ cells. This CDR3 is built from 19 residues. Germline CDR1 reads MNHEY; CDR2 reads SMNVEV (reference sequence). The V end lost 0 bases, the J end lost 0 bases, and 21 bases lay between the germline ends. The V gene is TRBV27, the J gene TRBJ2-7; possible D gene TRBD2, 5 bases. Sequenced: naive CD8+ T cells from PBMCs. The clonotype comes from a man between 18 and 29 years old in good health. Some clones in this sample may be carry-over from other donors' samples. This chain's CDR3 is CASSLSGVRSNGSSYEQYF. CDR3 DNA sequence: TGTGCCAGCAGTTTATCGGGAGTGAGGTCTAACGGGTCCTCCTACGAGCAGTACTTC.